Listed here are 32 T cell receptor beta chains from one sample, sequenced in a study of shared clonotypes between healthy human individuals. Libraries were prepared by immunoSEQ multiplex PCR; TCRdb keeps only in-frame clonotypes and omits some of them. This sample has some 2.1 million clones, with 85% to 95% found just once. CD45RO negativity and positive selection for CCR7 defined naive CD8 cells, a population that excluded terminally differentiated effector memory CD45RA+ cells. The source material was naive CD8+ T cells sorted from blood. The receptors derive from a man younger than 30 in good health.

This CDR3 reads CASSQGPRLGSYEQYF. CDR3 in DNA: TGTGCCAGCAGCCAGGGGCCGAGACTAGGTAGTTACGAGCAGTACTTC. This chain joins TRBV14 and TRBJ2-7, with D tentatively TRBD2 (6 bases). Between the trimmed V and J ends, which lost 3 bases and 4 bases, there was a span of 19 bases. Per germline, CDR1 SGHDN and CDR2 FVKESK. The CDR3 covers 16 residues.

This chain joins TRBV30 and TRBJ2-7; 7 nucleotides agree with TRBD1. The V and J ends lost 4 bases and 1 base, in that order; junction bases with no gene match: 7. The CDR3 is 14 amino acids. Germline V lookup: CDR1 GTSNPN, CDR2 SVGIG (reference sequence). Here the CDR3 reads CAWTRTGISYEQYF. CDR3 in DNA: TGTGCCTGGACCAGGACAGGAATTTCCTACGAGCAGTACTTC.

The chain has TRBV27 and TRBJ2-7; TRBD2 might be the D (6 bases). The V gene lost 0 bases and the J gene lost 7 bases, with 19 bases spanning the gap. The CDR3 runs to 16 residues. CDR1 is MNHEY, CDR2 SMNVEV, per germline (reference sequence). The CDR3 reads CASSLSRRGIQGEQYF. CDR3 bases: TGTGCCAGCAGTTTATCTAGGAGGGGCATCCAGGGTGAGCAGTACTTC.

This chain connects TRBV13 to TRBJ2-7, with D perhaps matching TRBD1 or TRBD2 (5 bases each). Germline V CDR1 and CDR2: PRHDT, FYEKMQ (reference sequence). Trimming removed 5 bases at V and 5 bases at J, with 13 bases between. CDR3 length equals 13 residues. The CDR3 DNA reads as TGTGCCAGCAGCCCGTCCGTGGGGGACGAGCAGTACTTC. Translated, it gives CASSPSVGDEQYF.

The J gene is TRBJ1-1, the V gene TRBV5-6; no clear D gene. Germline lookup yields CDR1 SGHDT and CDR2 YYEEEE. Between the trimmed V and J ends, which lost 0 bases and 8 bases, there was a span of 11 bases. The length of the CDR3 is 13 residues. CDR3 nucleotides: TGTGCCAGCAGCTTGGGGGTCGGTCCCGAAGCTTTCTTT. This codes for CASSLGVGPEAFF.

The chain couples TRBV13 to TRBJ2-5; D is undetermined. Trimming pared 4 bases from V and 2 bases from J, leaving 17 bases between. The CDR3 runs to 16 residues. Germline V lookup: CDR1 PRHDT, CDR2 FYEKMQ (reference sequence). In DNA, the CDR3 is TGTGCCAGCAGCTCCCGCCTACTTGGGCCACAAGAGACCCAGTACTTC. Translation gives CASSSRLLGPQETQYF.

The V and J genes are TRBV6-1 and TRBJ2-2, with D possibly being TRBD1 or TRBD2 (5 bases each). CDR1 is MNHNS and CDR2 is SASEGT in the germline V gene. Trimming removed 7 bases from V and 5 bases from J, with 14 bases in between. The CDR3 has 14 amino acids. CDR3 in amino acids: CASTRGAWTGELFF. The CDR3 nucleotides are TGTGCCAGCACTCGGGGCGCTTGGACCGGGGAGCTGTTTTTT.

This CDR3 is CASSSLDDEQFF. For the CDR3, the DNA is TGTGCCAGCAGCTCACTAGACGATGAGCAGTTCTTC. The rearrangement joins TRBV5-4 to TRBJ2-1; TRBD2 might be the D (5 bases). The CDR3 is 12 residues long. The V end lost 3 bases, the J end lost 8 bases, and 9 bases lay between the germline ends. Germline V gives CDR1 SGHNT, CDR2 YYREEE (reference sequence).

The chain is built from TRBV18 and TRBJ2-1, with D tentatively TRBD1 (8 bases). This CDR3 has 14 residues. With 4 bases removed from V and 10 bases from J, the gap between germline ends came to 17 bases. Looked up from germline, CDR1 is KGHSH and CDR2 is LQKENI. CDR3 sequence: CASSQLDRGGEQFF. As DNA, the CDR3 is TGTGCCAGCTCACAACTAGACAGGGGAGGGGAGCAGTTCTTC.

This chain links TRBV4-3 with TRBJ2-5, with D perhaps TRBD2 (5 bases). TRBJ2-7 explains the end of the DNA better; the J call may be wrong. Germline V gene lookup returns CDR1 LGHNA and CDR2 YSLEER. The CDR3 length is 15 residues. CDR3 sequence (DNA): TGCGCCAGCAGCCAAAGTCGGGGAGATGGTGACGAGCAGTACTTC. This sequence encodes CASSQSRGDGDEQYF.

The gene calls are TRBV5-5 and TRBJ2-7; TRBD2 aligns across 8 bases. The length of the CDR3 is 14 residues. V lost 3 bases to trimming and J lost 2 bases; unmatched junction nucleotides: 4. Germline values: CDR1 SGHKS, CDR2 YYEKEE (reference sequence). CDR3 amino acids: CASSSLADTYEQYF. In nucleotides, the CDR3 is TGTGCCAGCAGCTCACTAGCGGATACCTACGAGCAGTACTTC.

J is TRBJ1-2 and V is TRBV7-8; TRBD1 matches at 12 bases. V gave up 4 bases and J gave up 7 bases; unmatched junction bases: 10. CDR3 length equals 16 residues. Looked up from germline, CDR1 is SGHVS and CDR2 is FQNEAQ. Here the CDR3 DNA reads TGTGCCAGCAGCTCTGATCCGGGACAGGGGGCGGGTGGCTACACCTTC. Its protein product is CASSSDPGQGAGGYTF.

This chain links TRBV7-2 with TRBJ2-5; possibly TRBD1 for D (6 bases). Germline CDR1 reads SGHTA; CDR2 reads FQGNSA. This CDR3 spans 16 amino acids. Deletions cut 3 bases from V and 0 bases from J, with 14 bases between. The CDR3 DNA sequence: TGTGCCAGCAGCTTCCGGGACACCTTGTACCAAGAGACCCAGTACTTC. It codes for CASSFRDTLYQETQYF. Full variable domain (missing parts from reference TRBV7-2 and TRBJ2-5): GAGVSQSPSNKVTEKGKDVELRCDPISGHTALYWYRQSLGQGLEFLIYFQGNSAPDKSGLPSDRFSAERTGGSVSTLTIQRTQQEDSAVYLCASSFRDTLYQETQYFGPGTRLLVL.

The chain joins TRBV6-1 to TRBJ1-2, with TRBD1 as a possible D gene (6 bases). CDR1 is MNHNS, CDR2 SASEGT, per germline. Trimming stripped 2 bases from V and 8 bases from J, with 12 bases between. There are 13 residues in the CDR3. CDR3 nucleotides: TGTGCCAGCAGTGAATTTACAGGGCCCGGCTACACCTTC. The encoded protein is CASSEFTGPGYTF.

This clone was seen only once. The chain couples TRBV2 to TRBJ2-7, with D uncertain. Trimming pared 6 bases from V and 4 bases from J, leaving 10 bases between. The CDR3 covers 12 residues. Germline V gene lookup returns CDR1 SNHLY and CDR2 FYNNEI. CDR3 in amino acids: CASSYDPYEQYF. The CDR3 nucleotides are TGTGCCAGCAGCTACGACCCGTACGAGCAGTACTTC. The full variable domain, in which reference TRBV2 and TRBJ2-7 provide the parts outside the CDR3, is EPEVTQTPSHQVTQMGQEVILRCVPISNHLYFYWYRQILGQKVEFLVSFYNNEISEKSEIFDDQFSVERPDGSNFTLKIRSTKLEDSAMYFCASSYDPYEQYFGPGTRLTVT.

The chain couples TRBV2 to TRBJ2-7, with unresolved D. CDR1 SNHLY and CDR2 FYNNEI come from the germline V gene. This CDR3 is built from 14 residues. V was cut by 7 bases and J by 2 bases, with 15 bases left in between. CDR3 loop: CASTDPEGPYEQYF. In DNA form, the CDR3 reads TGTGCCAGCACCGACCCTGAAGGCCCCTACGAGCAGTACTTC.

Here the CDR3 reads CASYTTGETQYF. DNA of the CDR3: TGTGCCAGCTATACTACTGGGGAGACCCAGTACTTC. V usage is TRBV6-6 and J usage is TRBJ2-5; D is unresolved. The CDR3 loop spans 12 amino acids. With 8 bases removed from V and 5 bases from J, the gap between germline ends came to 12 bases. The germline V gene has CDR1 MNHNY and CDR2 SVGAGI (reference sequence).

The V call is TRBV7-9, the J call TRBJ1-1; D is possibly TRBD1 (6 bases). There are 13 residues in the CDR3. CDR1 is SEHNR, CDR2 FQNEAQ, per germline (reference sequence). Trimming left V 1 base short and J 8 bases short, with 11 bases between. The CDR3 protein is CASSLVVQGEAFF. CDR3 coding DNA: TGTGCCAGCAGCTTAGTTGTACAGGGAGAAGCTTTCTTT. Complete variable domain (other parts from reference TRBV7-9 and TRBJ1-1): DTGVSQNPRHKITKRGQNVTFRCDPISEHNRLYWYRQTLGQGPEFLTYFQNEAQLEKSRLLSDRFSAERPKGSFSTLEIQRTEQGDSAMYLCASSLVVQGEAFFGQGTRLTVV.

The chain joins TRBV4-1 to TRBJ2-5; D gene unclear. Germline CDR1 reads MGHRA; CDR2 reads YSYEKL. The CDR3 is made up of 13 amino acids. The V end was cut by 0 bases, the J end by 5 bases, with 7 bases between. The CDR3: CASSQEQRETQYF. CDR3 nucleotide sequence: TGCGCCAGCAGCCAAGAACAGAGGGAGACCCAGTACTTC.

J is TRBJ2-2 and V is TRBV7-9; 7 nucleotides align to TRBD1. The CDR3 is 15 amino acids. J gave up 0 bases and V 5 bases, and 3 bases lay outside the gene matches. Germline CDR1 SEHNR, CDR2 FQNEAQ (reference sequence). The CDR3 DNA follows: TGTGCCAGCAGCATCGGGACAGCGAACACCGGGGAGCTGTTTTTT. Translated: CASSIGTANTGELFF. Full variable domain (remainder filled in from reference TRBV7-9 and TRBJ2-2): DTGVSQNPRHKITKRGQNVTFRCDPISEHNRLYWYRQTLGQGPEFLTYFQNEAQLEKSRLLSDRFSAERPKGSFSTLEIQRTEQGDSAMYLCASSIGTANTGELFFGEGSRLTVL.

V gene TRBV11-2 combines with J gene TRBJ2-3; possibly TRBD1 or TRBD2 for D (5 bases each). Germline-derived CDR1 and CDR2 are SGHAT and FQNNGV. CDR3 length: 17 amino acids. V was trimmed by 5 bases and J by 1 base, leaving 19 bases between them. In DNA, the CDR3 is TGTGCCAGCAGCCTGCTGGTTAGTCGGGACCGCACAGATACGCAGTATTTT. Its translation is CASSLLVSRDRTDTQYF.

On this clone: This sample includes further DNA sequences coding for the same CDR3. This chain uses TRBV6-1 with TRBJ1-3, with unresolved D. The CDR3 totals 14 residues. CDR1 and CDR2 (germline): MNHNS, SASEGT. Trimming stripped 2 bases from V and 1 base from J, with 6 bases between. CDR3 amino acids: CASSEMGSGNTIYF. CDR3 nucleotides: TGTGCCAGCAGTGAAATGGGTTCTGGAAACACCATATATTTT.

The V call is TRBV4-1, the J call TRBJ1-3, with D maybe TRBD1 (5 bases). Deletions cut 0 bases from V and 0 bases from J, with 15 bases between. The CDR3 runs 18 residues. Germline values: CDR1 MGHRA, CDR2 YSYEKL. The CDR3 is CASSQERGGEDSGNTIYF. CDR3 sequence (DNA): TGCGCCAGCAGCCAAGAAAGAGGAGGGGAAGACTCTGGAAACACCATATATTTT.

J is TRBJ2-3 and V is TRBV9; D tentatively reads TRBD1 or TRBD2 (6 bases each). CDR1 is SGDLS and CDR2 is YYNGEE in the germline V gene. CDR3 length: 18 amino acids. V was cut by 4 bases and J by 0 bases, with 21 bases left in between. The CDR3 spells CASSFSKGGTASTDTQYF. Written as DNA, the CDR3 is TGTGCCAGCAGCTTCAGCAAGGGGGGAACCGCTAGCACAGATACGCAGTATTTT.

This chain joins TRBV27 and TRBJ2-7; D is possibly TRBD1 or TRBD2 (6 bases each). Germline V CDR1 and CDR2: MNHEY, SMNVEV (reference sequence). The CDR3 runs 16 residues. Trimming took off 5 bases at V and 0 bases at J, with 17 bases between the two ends. CDR3 sequence: CASSPSLGGHSYEQYF. CDR3 bases: TGTGCCAGCAGTCCTTCCCTAGGGGGGCACTCCTACGAGCAGTACTTC.

V gene TRBV7-8 combines with J gene TRBJ2-5; 7 bases are shared with TRBD2. Germline trimming cut 3 bases from V and 4 bases from J; bases unmatched to any gene: 8. The CDR3 has 15 amino acids. The germline CDR1 and CDR2 sequences are SGHVS and FQNEAQ. The CDR3 sequence is CASSFPGRRLETQYF. Here the CDR3 DNA reads TGTGCCAGCAGCTTTCCCGGGAGGCGGCTAGAGACCCAGTACTTC.

The chain combines TRBV6-5 with TRBJ2-7, with TRBD1 as a possible D gene (6 bases). The CDR3 totals 14 residues. Germline loops: CDR1 MNHEY, CDR2 SVGAGI. With 5 bases removed from V and 3 bases from J, the gap between germline ends came to 14 bases. The CDR3 sequence is CASSPDTGRYEQYF. In DNA, the CDR3 is TGTGCCAGCAGTCCGGATACAGGGCGCTACGAGCAGTACTTC.

This rearrangement joins TRBV4-3 to TRBJ2-7, with TRBD1 identical over 9 bases. The CDR3 covers 15 residues. Germline V lookup: CDR1 LGHNA, CDR2 YSLEER. J was trimmed by 7 bases and V by 2 bases; bases with no gene match: 9. CDR3 in amino acids: CASSQLYKTGGEQYF. The CDR3, as DNA: TGCGCCAGCAGCCAACTATATAAGACAGGGGGTGAGCAGTACTTC.

The chain combines TRBV6-1 with TRBJ1-3; no definite D call. This CDR3 region has 13 residues. Deletions cut 6 bases from V and 0 bases from J, with 6 bases between. Per germline, CDR1 MNHNS and CDR2 SASEGT. The chain's CDR3 is CASRSNSGNTIYF. In DNA, the CDR3 is TGTGCCAGCAGGTCCAACTCTGGAAACACCATATATTTT.

J is TRBJ2-5 and V is TRBV7-8; D ambiguous. V was clipped by 5 bases and J by 2 bases, with 12 bases between them. Germline CDR1 SGHVS, CDR2 FQNEAQ. The CDR3 is 14 residues long. Here the CDR3 reads CASSLLKVQETQYF. The CDR3 nucleotides read TGTGCCAGCAGCCTCTTAAAAGTACAAGAGACCCAGTACTTC.

Comment on this clone: Additional DNA sequences in this sample encode the identical CDR3. The V call is TRBV10-3, the J call TRBJ2-5; D not certain. The V gene's germline CDR1 is ENHRY and CDR2 SYGVKD. The CDR3 contains 15 residues. V lost 0 bases and J 1 base, leaving 9 bases between the germline ends. In DNA form, the CDR3 reads TGTGCCATCAGTGAGTCCCCCGGTCTCCAAGAGACCCAGTACTTC. Translation gives CAISESPGLQETQYF.

CDR3 sequence reads: CASSVEPGTGRYTGELFF. Written as DNA, the CDR3 is TGTGCCAGCAGCGTAGAGCCTGGAACAGGGCGGTACACCGGGGAGCTGTTTTTT. The chain combines TRBV9 with TRBJ2-2; perhaps TRBD1 as D (6 bases). CDR1 is SGDLS and CDR2 is YYNGEE in the germline V gene. This CDR3 has 18 amino acids. V dropped 0 bases and J dropped 3 bases, with 18 bases sitting between them.